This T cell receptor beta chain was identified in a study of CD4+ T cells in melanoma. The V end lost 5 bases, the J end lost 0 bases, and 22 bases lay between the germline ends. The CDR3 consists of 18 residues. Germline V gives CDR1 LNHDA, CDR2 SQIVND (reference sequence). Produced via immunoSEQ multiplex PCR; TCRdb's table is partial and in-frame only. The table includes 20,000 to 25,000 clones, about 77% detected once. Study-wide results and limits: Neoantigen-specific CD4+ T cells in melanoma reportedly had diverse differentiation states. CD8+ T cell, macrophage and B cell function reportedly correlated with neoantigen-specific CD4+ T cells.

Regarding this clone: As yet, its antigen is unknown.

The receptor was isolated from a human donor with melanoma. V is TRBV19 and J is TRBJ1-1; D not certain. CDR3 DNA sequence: TGTGCCAGTAGTCCCCTAAAAAGATACGGGCCTTTGAACACTGAAGCTTTCTTT. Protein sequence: CASSPLKRYGPLNTEAFF.